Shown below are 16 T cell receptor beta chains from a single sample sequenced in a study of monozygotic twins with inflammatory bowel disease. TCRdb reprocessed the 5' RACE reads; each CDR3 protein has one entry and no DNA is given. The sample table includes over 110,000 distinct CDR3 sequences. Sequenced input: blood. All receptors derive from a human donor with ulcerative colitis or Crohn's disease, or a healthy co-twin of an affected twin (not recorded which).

The CDR3 loop is CASSGTRDEQYF. The chain recombines TRBV18 with TRBJ2-7; TCRdb gives TRBD2 as the D gene, but with no DNA this cannot be confirmed. The CDR3 is made up of 12 amino acids. The germline V gene encodes CDR1 KGHSH and CDR2 LQKENI.

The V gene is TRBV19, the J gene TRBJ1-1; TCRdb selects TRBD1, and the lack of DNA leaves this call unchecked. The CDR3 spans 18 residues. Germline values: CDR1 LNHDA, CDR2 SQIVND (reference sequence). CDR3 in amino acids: CASSKYPSGQTLNTEAFF.

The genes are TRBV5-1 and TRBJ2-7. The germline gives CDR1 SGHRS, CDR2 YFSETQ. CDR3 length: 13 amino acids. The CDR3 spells CASSLFPSYEQYF.

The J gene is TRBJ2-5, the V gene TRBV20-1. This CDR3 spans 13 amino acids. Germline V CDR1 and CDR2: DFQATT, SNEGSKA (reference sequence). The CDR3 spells CSARVLGSETQYF.

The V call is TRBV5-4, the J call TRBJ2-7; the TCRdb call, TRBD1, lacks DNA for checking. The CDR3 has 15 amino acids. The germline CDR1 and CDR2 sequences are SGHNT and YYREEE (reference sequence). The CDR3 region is CASSPRDSGGYEQYF.

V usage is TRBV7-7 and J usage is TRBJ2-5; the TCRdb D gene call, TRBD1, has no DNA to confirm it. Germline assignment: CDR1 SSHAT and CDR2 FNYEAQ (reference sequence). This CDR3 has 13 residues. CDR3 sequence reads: CASSQDRRQTQYF.

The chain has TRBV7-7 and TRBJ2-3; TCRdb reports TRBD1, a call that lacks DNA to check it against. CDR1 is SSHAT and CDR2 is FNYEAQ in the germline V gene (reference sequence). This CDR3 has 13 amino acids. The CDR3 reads CASSLTGRDTQYF.

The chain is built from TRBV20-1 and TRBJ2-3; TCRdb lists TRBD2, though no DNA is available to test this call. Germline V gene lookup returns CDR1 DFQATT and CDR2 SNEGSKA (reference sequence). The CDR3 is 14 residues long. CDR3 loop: CSARGAGGPDTQYF.

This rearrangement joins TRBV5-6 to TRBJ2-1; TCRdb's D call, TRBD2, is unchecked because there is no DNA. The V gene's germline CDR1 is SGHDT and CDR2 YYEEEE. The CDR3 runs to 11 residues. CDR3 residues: CASSTGDEQFF.

This chain's CDR3 is CASSMRQGPYEQYF. The genes are TRBV6-1 and TRBJ2-7; TCRdb's D call, TRBD1, is unchecked because there is no DNA. Germline assignment: CDR1 MNHNS and CDR2 SASEGT. This CDR3 is built from 14 residues.

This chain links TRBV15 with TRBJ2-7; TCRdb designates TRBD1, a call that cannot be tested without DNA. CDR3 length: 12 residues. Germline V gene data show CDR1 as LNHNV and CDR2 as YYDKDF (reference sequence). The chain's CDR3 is CATRTTGYEQYF.

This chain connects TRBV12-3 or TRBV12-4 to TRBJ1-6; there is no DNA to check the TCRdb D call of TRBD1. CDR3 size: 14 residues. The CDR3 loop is CASSRGIYNSPLHF.

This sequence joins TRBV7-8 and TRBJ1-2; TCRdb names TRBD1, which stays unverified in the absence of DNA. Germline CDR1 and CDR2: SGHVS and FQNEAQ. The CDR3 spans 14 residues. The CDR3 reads CASSLGQGAIGYTF. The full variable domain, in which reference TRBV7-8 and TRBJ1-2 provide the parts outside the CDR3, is GAGVSQSPRYKVAKRGQDVALRCDPISGHVSLFWYQQALGQGPEFLTYFQNEAQLDKSGLPSDRFFAERPEGSVSTLKIQRTQQEDSAVYLCASSLGQGAIGYTFGSGTRLTVV.

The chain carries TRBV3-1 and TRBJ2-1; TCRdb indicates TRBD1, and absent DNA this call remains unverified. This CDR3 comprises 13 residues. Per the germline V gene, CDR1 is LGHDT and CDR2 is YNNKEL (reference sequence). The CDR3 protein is CASSQVRGHEQFF.

The CDR3 sequence is CASSQVDMGWAYNEQFF. The rearrangement links TRBV4-1 to TRBJ2-1; the TCRdb call, TRBD1, lacks DNA for checking. The germline CDR1 and CDR2 sequences are MGHRA and YSYEKL. The CDR3 covers 17 residues.

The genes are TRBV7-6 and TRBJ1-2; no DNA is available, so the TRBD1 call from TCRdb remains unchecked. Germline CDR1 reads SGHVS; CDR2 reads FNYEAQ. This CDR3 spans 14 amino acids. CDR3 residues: CASSLESGDYGYTF.